This entry describes one T cell receptor gamma chain. No antigen is known for it. The same CDR3 also results from other DNA sequences found in this sample. The sorted cells were CD3+ Vdelta1+ Vdelta2- thymocytes from alphabeta-depleted thymus. The sample belongs to a study of Vδ1+ human thymocytes. Sequences come from RNA converted to cDNA by reverse transcription. Multiplex PCR used pooled V-gene forward primers and a constant-region reverse primer to amplify CDR3s. TCRdb re-called the multiplex PCR reads via CATT. The sample yields about 36,000 gamma-chain clones, over 20% seen once. Overall study results and limits: TRG sequences recurred across donors, whereas TRD sequences stayed essentially private. In the thymus, TRG and TRD repertoires looked highly polyclonal with Gaussian CDR3 lengths. Unlike peripheral blood Vdelta1+ controls, thymic delta-chain sequences included roughly 22% Vdelta2 and few Vdelta3.

The CDR3 is 15 residues long. J lost 4 bases, V lost 0 bases, and 9 bases had no gene match. The germline V gene has CDR1 EGSNGY and CDR2 YDSYNSKV. Material: Vdelta1+ gamma-delta thymocytes from the thymus. Subset: FACS-sorted CD3+ TCRalphabeta- TCRVdelta1+ TCRVdelta2- thymocytes. The sequence was collected from a girl under three years old who had congenital heart surgery. The gene calls are TRGV2 and TRGJ1 or TRGJ2. The CDR3 DNA follows: TGTGCCACCTGGGACGGGCGTAGGGGATATTATAAGAAACTCTTT. This gives the protein CATWDGRRGYYKKLF.